Below are 5 T cell receptor beta chains sequenced from a single sample in a study of control samples from healthy donors and cancer patients. Generated by immunoSEQ multiplex PCR, the TCRdb table keeps only in-frame clones and is missing some. The sample yields about 120,000 clones, over 75% seen once. The specimen was blood. The receptors come from a man aged 40-49 years in good health.

The chain recombines TRBV7-2 with TRBJ2-7; D is unclear. Germline CDR1 and CDR2: SGHTA and FQGNSA. The CDR3 has 11 amino acids. The V gene lost 2 bases and the J gene lost 4 bases, with 3 bases spanning the gap. The CDR3, as DNA: TGTGCCAGCAGCTTATGGTACGAGCAGTACTTC. Amino acid sequence: CASSLWYEQYF.

V is TRBV11-3 and J is TRBJ2-1; no clear D. Germline V gene lookup returns CDR1 SGHNT and CDR2 YENEEA. Trimming shortened V by 5 bases and J by 0 bases, and 11 bases separated the two germline ends. This CDR3 spans 15 amino acids. Here the CDR3 DNA reads TGTGCCAGCAGCCAGAACCCGTTCTCCTACAATGAGCAGTTCTTC. This sequence encodes CASSQNPFSYNEQFF.

Remarks on this clone: Other DNA sequences in the same sample also yield this CDR3. The chain recombines TRBV4-3 with TRBJ1-2; D perhaps matches TRBD1 (6 bases). Germline CDR1 is LGHNA and CDR2 is YSLEER. V was pared by 2 bases and J by 8 bases, with 15 bases between. CDR3 length equals 14 residues. CDR3 nucleotides: TGCGCCAGCAGCCAAACAGGGAGCGCGGGCGGCTACACCTTC. As protein: CASSQTGSAGGYTF.

The chain couples TRBV11-3 to TRBJ1-2; 8 bases agree with TRBD1. Germline trimming cut 1 base from V and 3 bases from J; bases unmatched to any gene: 1. The germline V gene has CDR1 SGHNT and CDR2 YENEEA. The CDR3 spans 14 residues. CDR3 residues: CASSLGGQDYGYTF. The CDR3 coding sequence is TGTGCCAGCAGCTTAGGGGGACAGGACTATGGCTACACCTTC.

CDR3 nucleotide sequence: TGTGCCAGCAGCCAAGATGTAACAGTGAACACTGAAGCTTTCTTT. Translated, it gives CASSQDVTVNTEAFF. The V call is TRBV4-2, the J call TRBJ1-1, with unresolved D. This CDR3 has 15 amino acids. Germline assignment: CDR1 LGHNA and CDR2 YNFKEQ. The V gene lost 0 bases and the J gene lost 0 bases, with 8 bases spanning the gap.